This TCR beta chain was sequenced in a study of OX40 agonist ivuxolimab in advanced cancers. Findings and caveats of the study: Some patients without response likewise showed low normalized clonal expansion. Antigen specificity was not determined for the expanded peripheral T cells. CD4+ T cells averaged fewer expanded clones than CD8+ T cells.

Generated by immunoSEQ multiplex PCR, the TCRdb table keeps only in-frame clones and is missing some. This table has about 150,000 clones, about 92% appearing once. Concerning this clone itself: Its antigen is undetermined.

J was trimmed by 5 bases and V by 2 bases; bases with no gene match: 10. Germline CDR1 SGHVS, CDR2 FNYEAQ. The CDR3 runs to 18 residues. The chain uses TRBV7-6 and TRBJ2-5; TRBD2 aligns across 14 bases. Material: CD4+ or CD8+ T cells sorted from blood, obtained in a trial of the OX40 agonist ivuxolimab. This TCR was sampled from an adult with an advanced solid tumor such as melanoma, head and neck, liver or kidney cancer. The CDR3 sequence is CASSLLGTSGGWGETQYF. The CDR3 nucleotides are TGTGCCAGCAGCTTACTTGGGACTAGCGGGGGATGGGGGGAGACCCAGTACTTC.